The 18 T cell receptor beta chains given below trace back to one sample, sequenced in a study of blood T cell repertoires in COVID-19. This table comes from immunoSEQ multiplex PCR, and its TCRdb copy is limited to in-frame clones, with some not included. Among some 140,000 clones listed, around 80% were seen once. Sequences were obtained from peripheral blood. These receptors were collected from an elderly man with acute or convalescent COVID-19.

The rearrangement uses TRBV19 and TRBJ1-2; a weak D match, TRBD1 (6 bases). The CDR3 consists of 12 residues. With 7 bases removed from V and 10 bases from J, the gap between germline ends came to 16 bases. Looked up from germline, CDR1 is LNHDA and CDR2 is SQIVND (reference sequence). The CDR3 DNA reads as TGTGCCAGTATGGGTATACAGGGACCCTACACCTTC. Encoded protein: CASMGIQGPYTF.

The CDR3 nucleotides read TGTGCCGCCACAGGGGGCGCTGGGGCCAACGTCCTGACTTTC. Translation gives CAATGGAGANVLTF. V and J are TRBV10-3 and TRBJ2-6, with 9 bases aligning to TRBD1. Germline V lookup: CDR1 ENHRY, CDR2 SYGVKD. V shed 11 bases and J 2 bases; nucleotides not matched to a gene: 4. The CDR3 sequence is 14 residues long.

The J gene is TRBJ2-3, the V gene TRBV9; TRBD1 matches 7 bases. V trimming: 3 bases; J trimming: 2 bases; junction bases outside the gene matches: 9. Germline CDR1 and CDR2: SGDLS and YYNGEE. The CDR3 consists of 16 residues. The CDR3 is CASSGRQGETTDTQYF. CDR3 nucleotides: TGTGCCAGCAGCGGTCGACAGGGAGAAACCACAGATACGCAGTATTTT.

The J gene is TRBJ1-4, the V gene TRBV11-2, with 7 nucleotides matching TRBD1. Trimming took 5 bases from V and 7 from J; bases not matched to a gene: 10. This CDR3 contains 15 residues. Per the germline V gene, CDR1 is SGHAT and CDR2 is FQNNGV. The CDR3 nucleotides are TGTGCCAGCAGCCCGCGACAGGGTGGCGGTGAAAAACTGTTTTTT. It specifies CASSPRQGGGEKLFF.

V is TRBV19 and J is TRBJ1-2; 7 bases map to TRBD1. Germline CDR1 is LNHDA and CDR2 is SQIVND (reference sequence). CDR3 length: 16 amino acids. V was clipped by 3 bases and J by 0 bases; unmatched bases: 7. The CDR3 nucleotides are TGTGCCAGTAGTATCGGGACAGCTATTACTAACTATGGCTACACCTTC. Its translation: CASSIGTAITNYGYTF. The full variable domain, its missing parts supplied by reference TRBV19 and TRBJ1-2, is DGGITQSPKYLFRKEGQNVTLSCEQNLNHDAMYWYRQDPGQGLRLIYYSQIVNDFQKGDIAEGYSVSREKKESFPLTVTSAQKNPTAFYLCASSIGTAITNYGYTFGSGTRLTVV.

In nucleotides, the CDR3 is TGTGCCAGCTCGACTAGCGGGGAGGTTGAGCAGTTCTTC. This sequence encodes CASSTSGEVEQFF. The V and J genes are TRBV6-5 and TRBJ2-1; 11 bases are shared with TRBD2. This CDR3 region has 13 residues. Looked up from germline, CDR1 is MNHEY and CDR2 is SVGAGI. V was pared by 8 bases and J by 9 bases, with 6 bases of the junction left unmatched.

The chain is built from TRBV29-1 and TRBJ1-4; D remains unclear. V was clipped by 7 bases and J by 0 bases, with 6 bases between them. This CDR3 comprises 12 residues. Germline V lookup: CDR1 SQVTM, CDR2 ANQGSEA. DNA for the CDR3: TGCAGCGCCCTTGCAACTAATGAAAAACTGTTTTTT. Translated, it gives CSALATNEKLFF.

The CDR3 here is CATSAGVGGKFF. CDR3 DNA sequence: TGTGCCACCAGTGCTGGCGTTGGGGGCAAGTTCTTC. The V gene is TRBV24-1, the J gene TRBJ2-1; weak D call: TRBD1 (6 bases). The CDR3 has 12 residues. V was pared by 5 bases and J by 14 bases, with 15 bases between. Germline V gene data show CDR1 as KGHDR and CDR2 as SFDVKD.

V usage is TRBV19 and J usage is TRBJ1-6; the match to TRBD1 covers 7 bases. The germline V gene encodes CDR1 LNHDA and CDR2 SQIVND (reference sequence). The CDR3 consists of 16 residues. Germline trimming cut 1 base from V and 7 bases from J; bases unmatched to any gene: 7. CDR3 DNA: TGTGCCAGTAGTATAGCTTGGGGACAGACGAATTCACCCCTCCACTTT. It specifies CASSIAWGQTNSPLHF.

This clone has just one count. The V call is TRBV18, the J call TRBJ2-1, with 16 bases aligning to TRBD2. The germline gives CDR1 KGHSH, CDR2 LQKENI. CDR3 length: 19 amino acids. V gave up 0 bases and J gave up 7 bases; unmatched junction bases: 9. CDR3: CASSPPPGLAGGPLNEQFF. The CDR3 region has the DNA TGTGCCAGCTCACCACCGCCGGGACTAGCGGGGGGGCCCCTAAATGAGCAGTTCTTC.

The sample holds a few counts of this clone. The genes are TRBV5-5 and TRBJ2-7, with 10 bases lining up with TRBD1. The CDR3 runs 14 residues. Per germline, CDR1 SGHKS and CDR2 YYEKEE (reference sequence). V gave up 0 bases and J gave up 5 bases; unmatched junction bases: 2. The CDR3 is CASSLGGTGDEQYF. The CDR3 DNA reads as TGTGCCAGCAGCTTGGGAGGGACAGGGGACGAGCAGTACTTC.

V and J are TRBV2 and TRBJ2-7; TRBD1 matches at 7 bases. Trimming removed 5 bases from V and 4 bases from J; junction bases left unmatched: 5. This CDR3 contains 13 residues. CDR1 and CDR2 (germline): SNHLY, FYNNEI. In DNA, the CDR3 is TGTGCCAGCAGTCTTAGACAGGGTTACGAGCAGTACTTC. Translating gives CASSLRQGYEQYF.

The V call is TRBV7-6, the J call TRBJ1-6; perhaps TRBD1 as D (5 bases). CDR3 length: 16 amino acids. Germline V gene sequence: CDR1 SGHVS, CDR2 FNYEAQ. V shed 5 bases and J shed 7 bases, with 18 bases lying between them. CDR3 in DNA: TGTGCCAGCAGCCAGGGCTCGACTAGGGTAAATTCACCCCTCCACTTT. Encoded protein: CASSQGSTRVNSPLHF.

CDR3 region: CASSLGAPADTQYF. CDR3 in DNA: TGTGCCAGCAGCTTAGGGGCACCGGCAGATACGCAGTATTTT. This chain connects TRBV11-3 to TRBJ2-3; D remains ambiguous. In germline, CDR1 is SGHNT, CDR2 YENEEA. V lost 1 base to trimming and J lost 4 bases, with 9 bases between them. The CDR3 is 14 residues long. Variable domain in full (rest from reference TRBV11-3 and TRBJ2-3): EAGVVQSPRYKIIEKKQPVAFWCNPISGHNTLYWYLQNLGQGPELLIRYENEEAVDDSQLPKDRFSAERLKGVDSTLKIQPAELGDSAVYLCASSLGAPADTQYFGPGTRLTVL.

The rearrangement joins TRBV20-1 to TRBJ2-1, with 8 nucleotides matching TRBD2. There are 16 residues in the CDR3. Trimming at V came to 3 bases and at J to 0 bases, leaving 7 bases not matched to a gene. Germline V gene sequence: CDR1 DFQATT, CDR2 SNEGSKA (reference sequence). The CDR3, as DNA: TGCAGTGCTAGTACTTTAGCGGGGAGCTCCTACAATGAGCAGTTCTTC. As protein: CSASTLAGSSYNEQFF.

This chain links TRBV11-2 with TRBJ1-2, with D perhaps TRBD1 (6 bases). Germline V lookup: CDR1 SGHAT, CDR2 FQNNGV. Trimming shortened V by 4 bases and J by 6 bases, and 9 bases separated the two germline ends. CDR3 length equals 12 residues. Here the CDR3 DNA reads TGTGCCAGCAGCTCCGAGGGGGATGGCTACACCTTC. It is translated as CASSSEGDGYTF.

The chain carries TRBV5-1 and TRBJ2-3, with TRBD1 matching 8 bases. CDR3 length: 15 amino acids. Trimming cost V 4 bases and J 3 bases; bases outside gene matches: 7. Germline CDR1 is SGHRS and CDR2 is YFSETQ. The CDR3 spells CASSLPRGQTDTQYF. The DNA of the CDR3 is TGCGCCAGCAGCCTCCCCAGGGGGCAAACAGATACGCAGTATTTT.

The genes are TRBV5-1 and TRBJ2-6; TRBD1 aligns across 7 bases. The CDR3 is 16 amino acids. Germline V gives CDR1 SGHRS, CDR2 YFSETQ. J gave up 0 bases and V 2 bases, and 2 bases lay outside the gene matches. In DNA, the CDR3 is TGCGCCAGCAGCTTAGACAGGGTCTCTGGGGCCAACGTCCTGACTTTC. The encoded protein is CASSLDRVSGANVLTF.